Below, 21 T cell receptor beta chains from the same sample are listed, as sequenced in a study of cytomegalovirus exposure and HLA in healthy donors. A multiplex PCR was run with 60 Vbeta primers and 13 Jbeta primers. Method: immunoSEQ multiplex PCR; TCRdb's copy keeps in-frame clones and lacks some. This table has around 170,000 clones, around 81% appearing once. The sample was PBMCs. The receptors were gathered from a man aged 40-55 years in good health and CMV-seronegative.

The chain has TRBV5-1 and TRBJ1-5; D might be TRBD1 (6 bases). CDR1 and CDR2 (germline): SGHRS, YFSETQ. There are 15 residues in the CDR3. V was trimmed by 0 bases and J by 4 bases, leaving 11 bases between them. The CDR3 reads CASSLVQGGNQPQHF. The DNA for the CDR3 is TGCGCCAGCAGCTTGGTACAGGGTGGAAATCAGCCCCAGCATTTT.

V gene TRBV7-8 combines with J gene TRBJ1-2; the match to TRBD1 covers 7 bases. Germline CDR1 is SGHVS and CDR2 is FQNEAQ. CDR3 length: 17 residues. After removal of 3 bases from V and 6 bases from J, the junction contained 16 bases not matched to a gene. As DNA, the CDR3 is TGTGCCAGCAGCTTCCGAAGCGGACAGGCCAGATCCCATGGCTACACCTTC. This gives the protein CASSFRSGQARSHGYTF.

This chain connects TRBV2 to TRBJ2-3, with a tentative D call TRBD1 (6 bases). CDR1 and CDR2 from the germline V gene are SNHLY and FYNNEI. The CDR3 length is 14 residues. Trimming removed 5 bases at V and 6 bases at J, with 15 bases between. The CDR3 reads CASSPTGTLDTQYF. The CDR3, as DNA: TGTGCCAGCAGTCCAACCGGGACATTGGATACGCAGTATTTT.

This chain uses TRBV19 with TRBJ2-5; 9 positions agree with TRBD2. Germline loops: CDR1 LNHDA, CDR2 SQIVND (reference sequence). Trimming took 5 bases from V and 5 from J; bases not matched to a gene: 9. The CDR3 contains 15 residues. As DNA, the CDR3 is TGTGCCAGTAGTCCGGGCGGGAGGGCCTATGAGACCCAGTACTTC. It is translated as CASSPGGRAYETQYF.

The V gene is TRBV7-3, the J gene TRBJ2-7; 7 bases agree with TRBD1. This CDR3 contains 13 residues. Per the germline V gene, CDR1 is SGHTA and CDR2 is FQGTGA. J was trimmed by 5 bases and V by 2 bases; bases with no gene match: 3. Here the CDR3 reads CASSLDRDDEQYF. CDR3 DNA: TGTGCCAGCAGCTTAGACAGGGACGACGAGCAGTACTTC.

J is TRBJ2-1 and V is TRBV11-3; 14 nucleotides line up with TRBD2. Losses at the gene ends were 5 bases for V and 0 bases for J; bases not matched to a gene: 3. The CDR3 contains 17 residues. Germline V gene lookup returns CDR1 SGHNT and CDR2 YENEEA. The CDR3 region has the DNA TGTGCCAGCAGCACAGGGACTAGCGGGAGCTCCTACAATGAGCAGTTCTTC. Amino acids: CASSTGTSGSSYNEQFF.

The chain has TRBV27 and TRBJ2-2, with 10 bases aligning to TRBD2. Unmatched junction bases numbered 3, after V lost 2 bases and J lost 3 bases. CDR3 length: 16 residues. The germline gives CDR1 MNHEY, CDR2 SMNVEV (reference sequence). The CDR3 protein is CASSLLAGADTGELFF. The CDR3, as DNA: TGTGCCAGCAGTTTACTAGCGGGGGCGGACACCGGGGAGCTGTTTTTT.

The chain couples TRBV7-3 to TRBJ1-2, with D hard to call. The CDR3 sequence is 13 residues long. Trimming removed 4 bases at V and 0 bases at J, with 6 bases between. In germline, CDR1 is SGHTA, CDR2 FQGTGA. For the CDR3, the DNA is TGTGCCAGCAGCTCAAGAGCTAACTATGGCTACACCTTC. It codes for CASSSRANYGYTF.

V is TRBV7-6 and J is TRBJ2-3; no reliable D call. The CDR3 runs 14 residues. Trimming pared 6 bases from V and 4 bases from J, leaving 14 bases between. Germline V CDR1 and CDR2: SGHVS, FNYEAQ. In DNA, the CDR3 is TGTGCCAGCAGTCTGGGCATTGGCGCAGATACGCAGTATTTT. This translates into CASSLGIGADTQYF.

In DNA form, the CDR3 reads TGTGCCAGCAGTAGTCGGGACAGACCTAATTCACCCCTCCACTTT. This translates into CASSSRDRPNSPLHF. V and J are TRBV27 and TRBJ1-6; 7 bases agree with TRBD1. The CDR3 length is 15 residues. The ends lost 5 bases at V and 6 bases at J; junction bases unmatched: 7. Germline V gives CDR1 MNHEY, CDR2 SMNVEV (reference sequence).

The J gene is TRBJ1-5, the V gene TRBV20-1; D ambiguous. The germline V gene has CDR1 DFQATT and CDR2 SNEGSKA (reference sequence). The germline V and J ends were trimmed by 6 bases and 5 bases, with 8 bases remaining between them. This CDR3 comprises 11 residues. The CDR3 loop is CSASSYQPQHF. DNA for the CDR3: TGCAGTGCCTCGTCCTATCAGCCCCAGCATTTT.

The chain's CDR3 is CASGRREKRANYGYTF. Written as DNA, the CDR3 is TGTGCCAGTGGGCGGAGGGAAAAAAGGGCTAACTATGGCTACACCTTC. The chain joins TRBV28 to TRBJ1-2; D is undetermined. The CDR3 is 16 residues long. The V end lost 9 bases, the J end lost 0 bases, and 20 bases lay between the germline ends. Per the germline V gene, CDR1 is MDHEN and CDR2 is SYDVKM.

This clone has just a few counts. This chain joins TRBV30 and TRBJ2-7; 9 bases align to TRBD1. The CDR3 is made up of 14 amino acids. The junction had 1 base not matched to a gene; V was cut back by 0 bases and J by 1 base. CDR1 GTSNPN and CDR2 SVGIG come from the germline V gene (reference sequence). The CDR3 loop reads CAWSVGTGSYEQYV. In DNA form, the CDR3 reads TGTGCCTGGAGTGTAGGGACAGGGTCCTACGAGCAGTACGTC.

The genes are TRBV30 and TRBJ2-7; 12 bases agree with TRBD1. Germline V CDR1 and CDR2: GTSNPN, SVGIG (reference sequence). V shed 5 bases, J shed 5 bases, and the junction held 10 bases outside the gene matches. The CDR3 sequence is 15 residues long. The CDR3 is CAWRSGTGGFHEQYF. CDR3 nucleotide sequence: TGTGCCTGGCGTTCTGGGACAGGGGGCTTCCACGAGCAGTACTTC.

The V and J genes are TRBV27 and TRBJ2-7; D is possibly TRBD2 (5 bases). The CDR3 is made up of 16 amino acids. CDR1 is MNHEY, CDR2 SMNVEV, per germline (reference sequence). V lost 6 bases to trimming and J lost 3 bases, with 21 bases between them. The CDR3 nucleotides read TGTGCCAGCAGCCCGAGCGGTTGGGGTGAGAACTACGAGCAGTACTTC. Protein product: CASSPSGWGENYEQYF.

This clone was counted between two and nine times. CDR3 nucleotides: TGTGCCAGCAGCTTAGGCGACCGGGAGAAGAGGGAGCTGTTTTTT. It translates to CASSLGDREKRELFF. V and J are TRBV13 and TRBJ2-2, with a weak D call TRBD2 (6 bases). In germline, CDR1 is PRHDT, CDR2 FYEKMQ (reference sequence). Trimming removed 0 bases at V and 9 bases at J, with 14 bases between. This CDR3 has 15 residues.

This clone was seen a handful of times. The chain carries TRBV19 and TRBJ2-5, with a tentative D call TRBD2 (5 bases). The CDR3 covers 13 residues. Between the trimmed V and J ends, which lost 6 bases and 7 bases, there was a span of 15 bases. The germline V gene has CDR1 LNHDA and CDR2 SQIVND (reference sequence). DNA for the CDR3: TGTGCCAGTAGCCCCTATCAAGGAGGGACCCAGTACTTC. It encodes CASSPYQGGTQYF.

The chain uses TRBV29-1 and TRBJ2-3; TRBD1 is a possible D gene (5 bases). The CDR3 contains 14 residues. The germline V gene has CDR1 SQVTM and CDR2 ANQGSEA. V gave up 6 bases and J gave up 0 bases, with 13 bases separating them. The CDR3 loop reads CSVGGALSTDTQYF. CDR3 DNA: TGCAGCGTGGGTGGGGCCCTTAGCACAGATACGCAGTATTTT.

The chain links TRBV7-2 to TRBJ2-7; 9 bases are a match to TRBD2. Trimming cost V 2 bases and J 0 bases; bases outside gene matches: 8. Germline CDR1 SGHTA, CDR2 FQGNSA. This CDR3 has 17 residues. CDR3 sequence: CASSLRIAGASSYEQYF. DNA for the CDR3: TGTGCCAGCAGCTTACGAATAGCGGGGGCGAGCTCCTACGAGCAGTACTTC. Full variable domain (missing parts from reference TRBV7-2 and TRBJ2-7): GAGVSQSPSNKVTEKGKDVELRCDPISGHTALYWYRQSLGQGLEFLIYFQGNSAPDKSGLPSDRFSAERTGGSVSTLTIQRTQQEDSAVYLCASSLRIAGASSYEQYFGPGTRLTVT.

This clone occurred a few times. V and J are TRBV7-3 and TRBJ2-2, with 8 bases fitting TRBD1. Germline V lookup: CDR1 SGHTA, CDR2 FQGTGA. The CDR3 is 16 residues long. Losses at the gene ends were 5 bases for V and 5 bases for J; bases not matched to a gene: 10. The CDR3 sequence: CASSPRQGRGTGELFF. The CDR3 DNA sequence: TGTGCCAGCAGCCCGCGACAGGGGCGAGGGACCGGGGAGCTGTTTTTT.

The J gene is TRBJ2-7, the V gene TRBV7-9; no definite D call. V shed 5 bases and J shed 3 bases, with 14 bases lying between them. This CDR3 has 14 residues. CDR1 and CDR2 from the germline V gene are SEHNR and FQNEAQ (reference sequence). This CDR3 is CASSRVGPLYEQYF. CDR3 in DNA: TGTGCCAGCAGCCGTGTCGGTCCTCTCTACGAGCAGTACTTC.